The rows below give T cell receptor beta chains drawn from one sample of a study of beta chain features in type 1 diabetes. Assay used: immunoSEQ multiplex PCR; TCRdb lists only in-frame clones, some missing. The table lists over 600,000 clones, around 12% of them singletons. Sequencing was carried out using naive CD4+ T cells from blood. These receptors all come from a man in his thirties or forties with type 1 diabetes. CDR3s include the opening cysteine and the closing phenylalanine or tryptophan.

j_gene,v_gene,CDR3aa
TRBJ1-5,TRBV5-6,CASSLFDVGNPQHF
TRBJ2-7,TRBV7-6,CASSLSQGARSEQYF
TRBJ2-1,TRBV15,CATSTEGGAQFF
TRBJ2-3,TRBV10-1,CASNGRNTDTQYF
TRBJ2-1,TRBV6-6,CASSWSREAEQFF
TRBJ1-3,TRBV6-5,CASSPGYGNTIYF
TRBJ2-1,TRBV7-2,CASSLARGKGDEQFF
TRBJ1-5,TRBV4-1,CASSPPNAGNQPQHF
TRBJ2-2,TRBV2,CASNGEVVGELFF
TRBJ2-1,TRBV7-8,CASSDSRGAGFHEQFF
TRBJ1-2,TRBV5-1,CASSLEQDRIGGYTF